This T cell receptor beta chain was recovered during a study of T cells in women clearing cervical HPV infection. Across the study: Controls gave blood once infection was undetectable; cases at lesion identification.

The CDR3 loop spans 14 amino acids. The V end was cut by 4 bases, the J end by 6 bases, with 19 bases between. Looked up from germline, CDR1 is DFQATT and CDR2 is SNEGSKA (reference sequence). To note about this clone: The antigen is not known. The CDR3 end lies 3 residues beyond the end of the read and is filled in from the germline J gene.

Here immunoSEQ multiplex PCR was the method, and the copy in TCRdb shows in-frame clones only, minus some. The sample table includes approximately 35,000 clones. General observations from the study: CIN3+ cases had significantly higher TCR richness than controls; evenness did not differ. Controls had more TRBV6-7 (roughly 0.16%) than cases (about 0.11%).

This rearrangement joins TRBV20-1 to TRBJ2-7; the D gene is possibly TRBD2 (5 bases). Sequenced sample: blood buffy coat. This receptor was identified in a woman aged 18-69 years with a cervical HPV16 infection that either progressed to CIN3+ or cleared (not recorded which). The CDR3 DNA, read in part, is TGCAGTGCTAATGTGGCAGGACTGTGGGCCGAG. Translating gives CSANVAGLWAE. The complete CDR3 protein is CSANVAGLWAEQYF.